This T cell receptor (beta chain) was sequenced during a study of CD8 T cells in Susac syndrome. This clonotype was observed once. CDR1 is LGHNT and CDR2 is FRNRAP in the germline V gene. The CDR3 is made up of 13 amino acids. V shed 4 bases and J shed 2 bases, with 8 bases lying between them. Random hexamers served to reverse transcribe about 0.5 to 1 ug RNA. TCRdb itself ran the immunoSEQ multiplex PCR reads through MiXCR, one entry per CDR3 protein. This table has about 150,000 distinct CDR3 sequences, approximately 96% appearing once. This TCR derives from a human donor with multiple sclerosis. The chain links TRBV12-5 to TRBJ1-1; D not certain. The sample taken for sequencing was CD8+ T cells from PBMCs. The CDR3 DNA is TGTGCTAGTGGTTCCCCATATAACACTGAAGCTTTCTTT. Its translation is CASGSPYNTEAFF.